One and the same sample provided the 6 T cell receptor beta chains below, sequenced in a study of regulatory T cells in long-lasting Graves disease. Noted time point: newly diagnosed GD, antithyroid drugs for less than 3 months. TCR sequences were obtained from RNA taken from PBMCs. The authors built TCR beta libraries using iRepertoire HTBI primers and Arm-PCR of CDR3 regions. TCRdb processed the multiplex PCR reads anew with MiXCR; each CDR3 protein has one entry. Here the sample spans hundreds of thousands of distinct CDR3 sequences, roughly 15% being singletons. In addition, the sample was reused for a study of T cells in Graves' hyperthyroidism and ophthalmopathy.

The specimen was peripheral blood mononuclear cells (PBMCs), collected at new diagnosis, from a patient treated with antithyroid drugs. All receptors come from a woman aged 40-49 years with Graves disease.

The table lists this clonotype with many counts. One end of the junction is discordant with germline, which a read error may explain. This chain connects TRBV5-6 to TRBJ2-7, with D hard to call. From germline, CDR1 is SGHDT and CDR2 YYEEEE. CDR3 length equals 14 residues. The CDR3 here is CASSLVGLAYEQYF. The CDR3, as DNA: TGTGCCAGCAGTTTGGTGGGTCTGGCTTACGAGCAGTACTTC.

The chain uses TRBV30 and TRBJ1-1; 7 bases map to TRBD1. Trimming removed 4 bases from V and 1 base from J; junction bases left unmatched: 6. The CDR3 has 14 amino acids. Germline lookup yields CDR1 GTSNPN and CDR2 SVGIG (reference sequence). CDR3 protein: CAWTTQGTNTEAFF. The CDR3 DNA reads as TGTGCCTGGACCACACAGGGGACGAACACTGAAGCTTTCTTT.

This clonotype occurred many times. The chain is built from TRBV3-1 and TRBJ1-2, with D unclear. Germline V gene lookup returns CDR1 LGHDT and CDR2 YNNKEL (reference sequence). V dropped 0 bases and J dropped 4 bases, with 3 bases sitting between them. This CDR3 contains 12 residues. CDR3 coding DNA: TGTGCCAGCAGCCAAGATGTCTATGGCTACACCTTC. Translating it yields CASSQDVYGYTF. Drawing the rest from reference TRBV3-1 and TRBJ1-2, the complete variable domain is DTAVSQTPKYLVTQMGNDKSIKCEQNLGHDTMYWYKQDSKKFLKIMFSYNNKELIINETVPNRFSPKSPDKAHLNLHINSLELGDSAVYFCASSQDVYGYTFGSGTRLTVV.

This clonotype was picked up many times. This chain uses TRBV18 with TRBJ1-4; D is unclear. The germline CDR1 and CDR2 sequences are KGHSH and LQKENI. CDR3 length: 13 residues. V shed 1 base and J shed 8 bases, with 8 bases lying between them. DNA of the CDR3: TGTGCCAGCTCACCACAGCCTGGGGAAAAACTGTTTTTT. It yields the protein CASSPQPGEKLFF.

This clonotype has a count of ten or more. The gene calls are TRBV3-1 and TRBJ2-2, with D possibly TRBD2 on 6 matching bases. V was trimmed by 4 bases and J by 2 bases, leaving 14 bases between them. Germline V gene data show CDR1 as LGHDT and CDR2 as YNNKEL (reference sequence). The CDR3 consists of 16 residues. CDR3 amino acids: CASSRNLATNTGELFF. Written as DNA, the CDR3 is TGTGCCAGCAGCCGGAATCTAGCGACTAACACCGGGGAGCTGTTTTTT.

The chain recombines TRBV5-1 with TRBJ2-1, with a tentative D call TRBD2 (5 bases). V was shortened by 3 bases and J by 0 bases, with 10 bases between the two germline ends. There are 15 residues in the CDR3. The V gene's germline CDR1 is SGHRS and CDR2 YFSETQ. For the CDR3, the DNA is TGCGCCAGCAGCTCGGACTCAAGCTCCTACAATGAGCAGTTCTTC. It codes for CASSSDSSSYNEQFF.